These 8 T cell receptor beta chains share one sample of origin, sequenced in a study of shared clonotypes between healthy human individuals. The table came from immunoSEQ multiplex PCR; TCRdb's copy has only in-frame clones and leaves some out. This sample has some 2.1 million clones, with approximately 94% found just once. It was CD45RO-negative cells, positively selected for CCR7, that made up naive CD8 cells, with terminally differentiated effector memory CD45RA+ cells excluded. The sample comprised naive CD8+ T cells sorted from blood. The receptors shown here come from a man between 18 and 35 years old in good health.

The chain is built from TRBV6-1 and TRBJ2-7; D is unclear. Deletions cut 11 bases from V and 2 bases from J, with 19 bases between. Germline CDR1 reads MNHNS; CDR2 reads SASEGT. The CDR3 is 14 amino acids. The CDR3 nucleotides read TGTGCCGGAAGCGCAGACATAGCTACCTACGAGCAGTACTTC. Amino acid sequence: CAGSADIATYEQYF.

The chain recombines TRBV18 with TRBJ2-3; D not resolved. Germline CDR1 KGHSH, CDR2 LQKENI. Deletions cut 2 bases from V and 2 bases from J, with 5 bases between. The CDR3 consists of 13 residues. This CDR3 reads CASSPCVTDTQYF. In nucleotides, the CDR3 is TGTGCCAGCTCACCATGTGTCACAGATACGCAGTATTTT.

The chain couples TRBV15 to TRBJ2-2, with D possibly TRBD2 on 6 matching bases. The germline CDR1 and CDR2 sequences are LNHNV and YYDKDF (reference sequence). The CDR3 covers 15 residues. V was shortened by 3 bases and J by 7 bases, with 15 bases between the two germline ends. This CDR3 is CATSREGFSGGELFF. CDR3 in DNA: TGTGCCACCAGCAGGGAGGGGTTTTCGGGCGGGGAGCTGTTTTTT.

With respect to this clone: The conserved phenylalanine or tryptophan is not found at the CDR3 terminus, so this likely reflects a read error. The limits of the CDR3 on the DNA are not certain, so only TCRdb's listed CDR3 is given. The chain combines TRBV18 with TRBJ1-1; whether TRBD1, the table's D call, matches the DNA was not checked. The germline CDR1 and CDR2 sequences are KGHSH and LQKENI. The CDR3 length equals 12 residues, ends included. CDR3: CASSPNGQVHSV.

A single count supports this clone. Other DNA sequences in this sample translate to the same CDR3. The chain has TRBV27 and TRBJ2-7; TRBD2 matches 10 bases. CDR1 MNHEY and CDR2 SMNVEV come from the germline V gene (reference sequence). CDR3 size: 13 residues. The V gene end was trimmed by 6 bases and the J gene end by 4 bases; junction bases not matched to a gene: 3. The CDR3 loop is CASSPGLAYEQYF. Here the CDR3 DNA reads TGTGCCAGCAGCCCGGGACTAGCGTACGAGCAGTACTTC.

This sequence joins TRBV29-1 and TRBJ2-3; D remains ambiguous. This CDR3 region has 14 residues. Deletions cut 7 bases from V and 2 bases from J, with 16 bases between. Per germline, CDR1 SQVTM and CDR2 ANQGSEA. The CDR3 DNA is TGCAGCGGAGAGATTTGGACCTCCACAGATACGCAGTATTTT. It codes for CSGEIWTSTDTQYF.

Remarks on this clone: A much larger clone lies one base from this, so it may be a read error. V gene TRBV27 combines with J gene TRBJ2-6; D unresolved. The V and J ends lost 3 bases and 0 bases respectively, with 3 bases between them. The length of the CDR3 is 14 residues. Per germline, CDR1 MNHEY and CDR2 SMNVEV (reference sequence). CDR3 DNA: TGTGCCAGCAGTTTTGCCTCTGGGGCCAACGTCCTGACTTTC. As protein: CASSFASGANVLTF. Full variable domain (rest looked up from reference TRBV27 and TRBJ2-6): EAQVTQNPRYLITVTGKKLTVTCSQNMNHEYMSWYRQDPGLGLRQIYYSMNVEVTDKGDVPEGYKVSRKEKRNFPLILESPSPNQTSLYFCASSFASGANVLTFGAGSRLTVL.

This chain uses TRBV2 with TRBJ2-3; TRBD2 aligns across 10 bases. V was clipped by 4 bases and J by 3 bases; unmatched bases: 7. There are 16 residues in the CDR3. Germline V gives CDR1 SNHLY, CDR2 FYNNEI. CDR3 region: CASSAASGGTTDTQYF. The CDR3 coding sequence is TGTGCCAGCAGTGCGGCTAGCGGGGGTACGACAGATACGCAGTATTTT.